This TCR beta chain was retrieved from a study of blood T cell repertoires in COVID-19. On the study more broadly: There were acute and convalescent COVID-19 samples, and they came from the United States, Italy and Spain.

In the original workflow: Amplification of reference gene primers was used by the study to estimate nucleated cell counts. The table came from immunoSEQ multiplex PCR; TCRdb's copy has only in-frame clones and leaves some out. That table gives V, J and clone size, and the DNA gave D and trimming. The data show about 210,000 clones, about 90% seen once. The V end was cut by 3 bases, the J end by 1 base, with 9 bases between. The CDR3 has 14 amino acids. Per germline, CDR1 MDHEN and CDR2 SYDVKM. This rearrangement joins TRBV28 to TRBJ2-5; tentatively, D is TRBD2 (6 bases). The sequenced material came from peripheral blood. The sequence was obtained from a woman aged 65 to 85 with acute or convalescent COVID-19. The CDR3 sequence: CASSLGGIQETQYF. The CDR3 DNA sequence: TGTGCCAGCAGTTTGGGGGGTATCCAAGAGACCCAGTACTTC.